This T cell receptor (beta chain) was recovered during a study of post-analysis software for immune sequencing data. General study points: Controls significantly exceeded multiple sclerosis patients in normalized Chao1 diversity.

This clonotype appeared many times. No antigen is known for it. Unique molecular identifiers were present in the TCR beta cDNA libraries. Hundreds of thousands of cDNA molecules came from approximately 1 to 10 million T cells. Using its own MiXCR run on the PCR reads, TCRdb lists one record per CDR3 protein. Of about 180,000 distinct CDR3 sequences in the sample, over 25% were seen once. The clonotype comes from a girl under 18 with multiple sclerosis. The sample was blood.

The CDR3 bases are TGTGCCAGCAGTTACTCGAACCCCCCCCACAGGGAGACCCAGTACTTC. The encoded protein is CASSYSNPPHRETQYF. This chain uses TRBV6-5 with TRBJ2-5, with D possibly matching TRBD1 (5 bases). The CDR3 is 16 amino acids. Germline V gene lookup returns CDR1 MNHEY and CDR2 SVGAGI. The germline V and J ends were trimmed by 0 bases and 5 bases, with 16 bases remaining between them.